This T cell receptor (beta chain) originates from a study of blood T cell repertoires in COVID-19. Study-level background: PBMCs, B-cell-depleted T cells, or T cells were the source of the cDNA or gDNA that made up the material.

The authors' processing: Researchers report that nucleated cell counts were estimated from reference gene primer amplification. Sequenced by immunoSEQ multiplex PCR; TCRdb stores in-frame clones only, minus some. V, J and clone size are those of that table, while D and trimming were read from the DNA. Among under 140,000 clones listed, approximately 90% were seen once. CDR3 length: 12 amino acids. Germline V gene lookup returns CDR1 ENHRY and CDR2 SYGVKD. V lost 8 bases to trimming and J lost 2 bases, with 9 bases between them. The V gene is TRBV10-3, the J gene TRBJ2-5; weak D call: TRBD2 (6 bases). Source material: peripheral blood. This receptor was taken from a woman between 45 and 60 years old with acute or convalescent COVID-19. The CDR3 reads CAIGRGQETQYF. CDR3 coding DNA: TGTGCCATCGGGCGGGGACAAGAGACCCAGTACTTC.